This T cell receptor (beta chain) stems from a study of blood T cells in healthy people across ages. A second PCR, run for roughly 7 to 12 cycles, used a sample-barcoded 5' primer plus a J-beta primer mix. TCRdb re-called the 5' RACE reads with MiXCR, one entry per CDR3 protein. The table lists some 900,000 distinct CDR3 sequences, roughly 50% of them singletons, with around 15% in the top ten. As regards this clonotype: The junction differs from germline at one of its ends, possibly a read error.

The sequenced sample was blood. This receptor was identified in a man aged 25-45 years in good health.

In DNA, the CDR3 is TGTGCCAGCAGTTTATTTAGCGGGGTCACAGATGCGCAGTATTTT. Translating it yields CASSLFSGVTDAQYF. The V gene is TRBV27, the J gene TRBJ2-3; 8 bases are a match to TRBD2. The CDR3 extends over 15 amino acids. The germline gives CDR1 MNHEY, CDR2 SMNVEV (reference sequence).